This T cell receptor beta chain was captured by sequencing in a study of early T cells in non-severe SARS-CoV-2 infection. There are many counts of this clonotype. No antigen is known for it. Germline assignment: CDR1 SGHTA and CDR2 FQGNSA. V was pared by 0 bases and J by 8 bases, with 11 bases between. The CDR3 has 14 residues. General study points: Matching results from VDJdb favored anti-spike CD8 responses, leaving private and CD4 specificities undetected.

TCRdb re-analysed the 5' RACE reads in MiXCR, keeping a single row per CDR3 protein. The sample lists about 77,000 distinct CDR3 sequences; approximately 9.1% were seen once. The sample comprised whole blood. The chain recombines TRBV7-2 with TRBJ1-5; D gene uncertain. The origin of this receptor is an adult who was a healthcare worker with PCR-confirmed SARS-CoV-2 infection or an uninfected control (not recorded which). The CDR3: CASSLARAQEPQHF. CDR3 nucleotide sequence: TGTGCCAGCAGCTTAGCGAGGGCTCAGGAGCCCCAGCATTTT.